The present T cell receptor (beta chain) was sequenced within a study of shared clonotypes between healthy human individuals. The germline CDR1 and CDR2 sequences are SGHDT and YYEEEE. Trimming cost V 4 bases and J 8 bases, with 15 bases left between them. The CDR3 is made up of 14 amino acids. Repertoires were generated with immunoSEQ multiplex PCR, while TCRdb's copy carries only in-frame clones and drops some. The table includes approximately 700,000 clones, around three quarters detected once. The TCR was taken from a woman in her thirties in good health. The specimen was memory CD4+ T cells sorted from blood. Subset noted: CD45RA-negative fraction. The J gene is TRBJ1-4, the V gene TRBV5-6, with D hard to call. CDR3 DNA sequence: TGTGCCAGCAGCCGGTGGGATACGAGGGAAAAACTGTTTTTT. Translated, it gives CASSRWDTREKLFF.